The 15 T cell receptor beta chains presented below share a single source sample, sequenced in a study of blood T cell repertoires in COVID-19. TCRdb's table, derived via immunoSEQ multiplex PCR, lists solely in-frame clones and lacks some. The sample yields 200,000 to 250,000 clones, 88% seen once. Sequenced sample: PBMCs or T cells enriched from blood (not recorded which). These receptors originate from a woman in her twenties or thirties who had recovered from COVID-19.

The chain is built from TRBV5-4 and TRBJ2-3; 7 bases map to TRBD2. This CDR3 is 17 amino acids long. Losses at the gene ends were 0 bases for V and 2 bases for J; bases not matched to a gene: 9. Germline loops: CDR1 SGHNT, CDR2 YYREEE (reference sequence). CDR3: CASSLGPWGGNTDTQYF. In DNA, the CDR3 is TGTGCCAGCAGCTTGGGCCCGTGGGGGGGAAACACAGATACGCAGTATTTT.

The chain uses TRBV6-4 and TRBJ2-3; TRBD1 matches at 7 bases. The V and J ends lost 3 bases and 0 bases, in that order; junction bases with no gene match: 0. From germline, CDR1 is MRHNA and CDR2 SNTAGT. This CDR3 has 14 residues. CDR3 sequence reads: CASSETGSTDTQYF. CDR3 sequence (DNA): TGTGCCAGCAGTGAGACAGGGAGCACAGATACGCAGTATTTT.

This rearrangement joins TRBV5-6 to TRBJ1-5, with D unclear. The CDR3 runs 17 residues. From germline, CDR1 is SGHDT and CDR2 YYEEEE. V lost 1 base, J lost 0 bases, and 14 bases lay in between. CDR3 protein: CASSLSFTDYSNQPQHF. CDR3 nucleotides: TGTGCCAGCAGCTTGTCATTCACAGATTATAGCAATCAGCCCCAGCATTTT.

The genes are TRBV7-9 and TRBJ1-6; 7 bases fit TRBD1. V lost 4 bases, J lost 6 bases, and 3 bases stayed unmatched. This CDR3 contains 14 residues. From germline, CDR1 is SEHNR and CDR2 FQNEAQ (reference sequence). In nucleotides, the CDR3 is TGTGCCAGCAGCTCGGACAGGTTTAATTCACCCCTCCACTTT. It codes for CASSSDRFNSPLHF.

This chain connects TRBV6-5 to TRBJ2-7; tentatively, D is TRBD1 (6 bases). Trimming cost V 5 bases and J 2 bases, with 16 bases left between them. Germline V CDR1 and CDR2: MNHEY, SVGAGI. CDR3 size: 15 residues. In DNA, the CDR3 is TGTGCCAGCAGTCGACCGGGACAAGGAACCTACGAGCAGTACTTC. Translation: CASSRPGQGTYEQYF.

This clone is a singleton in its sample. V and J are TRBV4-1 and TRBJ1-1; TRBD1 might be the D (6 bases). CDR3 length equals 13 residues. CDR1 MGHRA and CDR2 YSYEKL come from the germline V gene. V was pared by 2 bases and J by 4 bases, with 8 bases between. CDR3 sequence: CASSQTGSTEAFF. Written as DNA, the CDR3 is TGCGCCAGCAGCCAAACAGGGAGCACTGAAGCTTTCTTT.

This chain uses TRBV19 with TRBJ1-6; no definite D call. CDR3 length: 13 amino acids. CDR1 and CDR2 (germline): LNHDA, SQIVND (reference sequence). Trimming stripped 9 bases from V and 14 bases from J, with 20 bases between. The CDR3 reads CASAPQVLGALHF. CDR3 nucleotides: TGTGCCAGCGCCCCCCAGGTACTCGGGGCCCTCCACTTT.

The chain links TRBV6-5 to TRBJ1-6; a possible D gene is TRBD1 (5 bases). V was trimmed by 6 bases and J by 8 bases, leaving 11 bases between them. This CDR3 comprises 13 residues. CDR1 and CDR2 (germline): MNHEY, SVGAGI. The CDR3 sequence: CASRGERDSPLHF. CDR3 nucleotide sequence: TGTGCCAGCAGGGGGGAGCGGGATTCACCCCTCCACTTT.

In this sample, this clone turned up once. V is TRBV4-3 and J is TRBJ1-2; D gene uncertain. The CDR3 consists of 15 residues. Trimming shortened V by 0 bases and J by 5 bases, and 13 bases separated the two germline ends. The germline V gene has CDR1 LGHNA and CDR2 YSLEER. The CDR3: CASSQDLSVSYGYTF. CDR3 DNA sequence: TGCGCCAGCAGCCAAGATCTGAGCGTCAGTTATGGCTACACCTTC.

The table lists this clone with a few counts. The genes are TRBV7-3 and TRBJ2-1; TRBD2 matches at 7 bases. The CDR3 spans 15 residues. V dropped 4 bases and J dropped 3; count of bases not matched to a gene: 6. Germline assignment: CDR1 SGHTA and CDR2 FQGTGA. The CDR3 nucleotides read TGTGCCAGCAGCTCACGGGGGGTTAACTACAATGAGCAGTTCTTC. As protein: CASSSRGVNYNEQFF.

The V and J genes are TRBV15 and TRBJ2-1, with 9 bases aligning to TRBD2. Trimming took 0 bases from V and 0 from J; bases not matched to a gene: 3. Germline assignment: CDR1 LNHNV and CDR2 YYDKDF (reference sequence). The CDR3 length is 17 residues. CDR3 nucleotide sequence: TGTGCCACCAGCAGAGATCTGACTAGCGGCTCCTACAATGAGCAGTTCTTC. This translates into CATSRDLTSGSYNEQFF.

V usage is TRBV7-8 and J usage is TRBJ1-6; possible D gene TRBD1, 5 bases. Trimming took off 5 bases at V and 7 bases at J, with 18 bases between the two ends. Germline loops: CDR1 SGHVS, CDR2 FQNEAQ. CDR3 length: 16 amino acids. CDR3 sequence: CASSPLGGSGNSPLHF. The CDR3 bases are TGTGCCAGCAGCCCCCTCGGGGGATCGGGGAATTCACCCCTCCACTTT.

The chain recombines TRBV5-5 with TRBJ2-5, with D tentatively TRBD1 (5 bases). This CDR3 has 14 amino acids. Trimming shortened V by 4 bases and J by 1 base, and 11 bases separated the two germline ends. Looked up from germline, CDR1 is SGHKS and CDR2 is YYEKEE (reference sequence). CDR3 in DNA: TGTGCCAGCAGCCGCCGACAGTTCCAAGAGACCCAGTACTTC. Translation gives CASSRRQFQETQYF.

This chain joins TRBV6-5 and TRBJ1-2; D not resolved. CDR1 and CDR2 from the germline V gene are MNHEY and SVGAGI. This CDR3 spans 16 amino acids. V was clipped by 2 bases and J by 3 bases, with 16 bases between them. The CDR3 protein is CASSYQPDGVYYGYTF. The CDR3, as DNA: TGTGCCAGCAGTTACCAACCGGACGGGGTATACTATGGCTACACCTTC.

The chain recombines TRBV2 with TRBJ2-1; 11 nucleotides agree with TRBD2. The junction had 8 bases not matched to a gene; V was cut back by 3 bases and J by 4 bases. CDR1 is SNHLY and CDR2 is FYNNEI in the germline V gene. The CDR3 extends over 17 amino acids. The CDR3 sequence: CASSESSGGRTYNEQFF. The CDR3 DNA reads TGTGCCAGCAGTGAGTCTAGCGGGGGGCGTACTTACAATGAGCAGTTCTTC.